This T cell receptor beta chain came from a study of blood T cells in healthy people across ages. Study-wide results and caveats: Naive T cell percentage strongly correlated with TCR beta diversity. Older age went with lower TCR beta diversity per million T cells, in a roughly linear way.

Each of the donors had around 9 milliliters of peripheral blood drawn into EDTA-treated Vacutainer tubes. CDR1 and CDR2 from the germline V gene are SNHLY and FYNNEI. This CDR3 contains 14 residues. V was clipped by 7 bases and J by 9 bases; unmatched bases: 6. This clonotype was seen at least ten times. The antigen remains unidentified. Through a sample-barcoded 5' primer and a J-beta primer mix, a second PCR was run for roughly 7 to 11 cycles. Using its own MiXCR run on the 5' RACE reads, TCRdb lists one record per CDR3 protein. The sample contains 550,000 to 800,000 distinct CDR3 sequences, approximately 30% of which appear only once.

This clonotype originated in a woman of 80 years or more in good health. Sequencing used blood. The rearrangement uses TRBV2 and TRBJ2-1, with 13 bases identical to TRBD2. The CDR3 DNA sequence: TGTGCCAGCATAGGACTAGCGGGGGTAGGTGAGCAGTTCTTC. Its protein is CASIGLAGVGEQFF. The variable domain in full, with the rest retrieved from reference TRBV2 and TRBJ2-1, is EPEVTQTPSHQVTQMGQEVILRCVPISNHLYFYWYRQILGQKVEFLVSFYNNEISEKSEIFDDQFSVERPDGSNFTLKIRSTKLEDSAMYFCASIGLAGVGEQFFGPGTRLTVL.